The 11 T cell receptor beta chains presented below share a single source sample, sequenced in a study of T cell responses to AZD1222 COVID-19 vaccine. Measured with immunoSEQ multiplex PCR; TCRdb has only the in-frame clones, and not every one. Altogether approximately 68,000 clones are present, 87% being singletons, with the ten largest covering around 24%. The sample was peripheral blood, taken on day 0 of AZD1222 vaccination. The receptors come from an adult in good health.

The rearrangement links TRBV4-1 to TRBJ1-3; 9 bases fit TRBD1. This CDR3 has 22 residues. Germline V CDR1 and CDR2: MGHRA, YSYEKL. The V and J ends lost 1 base and 7 bases, in that order; junction bases with no gene match: 26. In DNA form, the CDR3 reads TGCGCCAGCAGCCAAGTTGGGGTATCGGGACAGGGTCGACAGATTGATAGGAACACCATATATTTT. Translated: CASSQVGVSGQGRQIDRNTIYF.

The rearrangement uses TRBV5-1 and TRBJ1-1; D possibly corresponds to TRBD1 (5 bases). The CDR3 loop spans 12 amino acids. Between the trimmed V and J ends, which lost 4 bases and 4 bases, there was a span of 8 bases. Germline loops: CDR1 SGHRS, CDR2 YFSETQ. CDR3 nucleotides: TGCGCCAGCAGCGCCACAGGCACTGAAGCTTTCTTT. Protein product: CASSATGTEAFF. Combining the CDR3 with reference TRBV5-1 and TRBJ1-1 gives the whole variable domain KAGVTQTPRYLIKTRGQQVTLSCSPISGHRSVSWYQQTPGQGLQFLFEYFSETQRNKGNFPGRFSGRQFSNSRSEMNVSTLELGDSALYLCASSATGTEAFFGQGTRLTVV.

The J gene is TRBJ1-1, the V gene TRBV2; 9 bases map to TRBD1. J gave up 4 bases and V 9 bases, and 6 bases lay outside the gene matches. The germline V gene encodes CDR1 SNHLY and CDR2 FYNNEI. CDR3 size: 13 residues. CDR3 region: CARFGTGSTEAFF. CDR3 nucleotides: TGTGCCAGATTCGGGACAGGGAGCACTGAAGCTTTCTTT.

This sequence joins TRBV28 and TRBJ1-1; D possibly corresponds to TRBD1 (5 bases). In germline, CDR1 is MDHEN, CDR2 SYDVKM. V was trimmed by 7 bases and J by 0 bases, leaving 15 bases between them. The CDR3 length is 15 residues. The DNA for the CDR3 is TGTGCCAGCATCCCCGTCGGGGGGGTGAACACTGAAGCTTTCTTT. Protein sequence: CASIPVGGVNTEAFF.

Details on this clone: Other DNA sequences from this sample encode an identical CDR3 as well. The J gene is TRBJ2-1, the V gene TRBV27, with D uncertain. CDR3 length equals 13 residues. V dropped 6 bases and J dropped 0 bases, with 6 bases sitting between them. Germline CDR1 and CDR2: MNHEY and SMNVEV (reference sequence). The CDR3 sequence: CASSRPSYNEQFF. CDR3 DNA: TGTGCCAGCAGCAGGCCCTCCTACAATGAGCAGTTCTTC.

The gene calls are TRBV10-3 and TRBJ2-3, with D tentatively TRBD1 (6 bases). Germline loops: CDR1 ENHRY, CDR2 SYGVKD. This CDR3 region has 15 residues. Between the trimmed V and J ends, which lost 2 bases and 6 bases, there was a span of 15 bases. CDR3 in amino acids: CAISEPVTGLDTQYF. Here the CDR3 DNA reads TGTGCCATCAGTGAGCCGGTAACAGGGCTGGATACGCAGTATTTT.

This chain connects TRBV19 to TRBJ1-2; D is possibly TRBD1 (5 bases). Germline V gives CDR1 LNHDA, CDR2 SQIVND (reference sequence). The CDR3 length is 18 residues. V lost 4 bases and J 2 bases, leaving 23 bases between the germline ends. In nucleotides, the CDR3 is TGTGCCAGTAGTAAATCGGTTGCGGCAGGGCTAAAAAACTATGGCTACACCTTC. Its translation: CASSKSVAAGLKNYGYTF.

This clone was picked up a small number of times. The chain is built from TRBV7-3 and TRBJ2-2; possible D gene TRBD1, 7 bases. V was clipped by 5 bases and J by 5 bases, with 15 bases between them. CDR3 length: 15 amino acids. CDR1 is SGHTA, CDR2 FQGTGA, per germline. CDR3 DNA sequence: TGTGCCAGCAGCCTTACAGGGGCGGGGACCGGGGAGCTGTTTTTT. Translation: CASSLTGAGTGELFF.

V gene TRBV4-2 combines with J gene TRBJ1-5, with D perhaps TRBD1 (5 bases). This CDR3 has 17 residues. CDR1 and CDR2 (germline): LGHNA, YNFKEQ. V was trimmed by 0 bases and J by 0 bases, leaving 12 bases between them. The CDR3 here is CASSQENSRASNQPQHF. Written as DNA, the CDR3 is TGTGCCAGCAGCCAAGAAAACTCCAGGGCTAGCAATCAGCCCCAGCATTTT.

The rearrangement links TRBV30 to TRBJ1-3; D is uncertain. CDR1 is GTSNPN and CDR2 is SVGIG in the germline V gene (reference sequence). This CDR3 is built from 15 residues. The V and J ends lost 5 bases and 4 bases respectively, with 18 bases between them. The CDR3 sequence is CAWGYTGFGGNTIYF. CDR3 nucleotides: TGTGCCTGGGGATACACGGGGTTCGGAGGAAACACCATATATTTT.

Turning to this clone: The sample has other DNA sequences that encode this CDR3 too. This chain links TRBV7-2 with TRBJ2-5; a weak D match, TRBD1 (6 bases). The CDR3 length is 13 residues. Germline V CDR1 and CDR2: SGHTA, FQGNSA. V lost 3 bases and J lost 3, with 8 bases in between. The CDR3 loop reads CASSFAGEETQYF. The CDR3 coding sequence is TGTGCCAGCAGCTTCGCAGGGGAAGAGACCCAGTACTTC.